Shown below are 32 T cell receptor beta chains from a single sample sequenced in a study of breast tumors, draining lymph nodes, adjacent tissues. One entry per CDR3 protein results from TCRdb running MiXCR on the multiplex PCR reads. The sample yields approximately 63,000 distinct CDR3 sequences, 57% seen once. The sample was breast tumor tissue. Every receptor here comes from a female donor with breast cancer. Some clones in this sample may be carry-over from other donors' samples.

As to this clonotype: This sequence may be a read error, since a much larger clone differs from it by one base. The V call is TRBV11-2, the J call TRBJ1-5, with TRBD1 matching over 10 bases. With 3 bases clipped from V and 9 bases from J, the junction kept 2 bases outside the gene matches. CDR1 and CDR2 from the germline V gene are SGHAT and FQNNGV. The CDR3 loop spans 13 amino acids. CDR3 protein: CASSFDRGPPQHF. The CDR3 DNA reads as TGTGCCAGCAGCTTTGACAGGGGGCCGCCCCAGCATTTT.

This clonotype was recorded many times. The CDR3 nucleotides read TGTGCCAGCAGCCCTTACAGGGAGCGGGATGGCTACACCTTC. This sequence encodes CASSPYRERDGYTF. The chain has TRBV7-2 and TRBJ1-2; perhaps TRBD1 as D (6 bases). Germline V gene sequence: CDR1 SGHTA, CDR2 FQGNSA. The CDR3 is made up of 14 amino acids. Trimming took 5 bases from V and 6 from J, leaving 16 bases between them.

The rearrangement links TRBV5-6 to TRBJ1-6; D is perhaps TRBD1 (5 bases). The CDR3 covers 15 residues. The V gene's germline CDR1 is SGHDT and CDR2 YYEEEE. With 4 bases removed from V and 6 bases from J, the gap between germline ends came to 14 bases. The DNA for the CDR3 is TGTGCCAGCAGCCTTCTAGGGGCCGCTAATTCACCCCTCCACTTT. Amino acid sequence: CASSLLGAANSPLHF.

The CDR3 sequence: CAPGTGLGTDTQYF. For the CDR3, the DNA is TGTGCCCCCGGGACAGGGCTGGGCACAGATACGCAGTATTTT. The genes are TRBV24-1 and TRBJ2-3; 9 nucleotides match TRBD1. Germline V lookup: CDR1 KGHDR, CDR2 SFDVKD. The CDR3 loop spans 14 amino acids. The V and J ends lost 12 bases and 1 base, in that order; junction bases with no gene match: 7.

The chain recombines TRBV24-1 with TRBJ1-1; no clear D. Between the trimmed V and J ends, which lost 3 bases and 4 bases, there was a span of 11 bases. This CDR3 has 14 residues. CDR1 is KGHDR and CDR2 is SFDVKD in the germline V gene. The CDR3 loop reads CATSDNVGGTEAFF. In DNA form, the CDR3 reads TGTGCCACCAGTGATAACGTCGGAGGCACTGAAGCTTTCTTT.

The gene calls are TRBV4-3 and TRBJ2-7; perhaps TRBD1 as D (6 bases). Germline CDR1 and CDR2: LGHNA and YSLEER. Trimming left V 0 bases short and J 2 bases short, with 8 bases between. This CDR3 region has 14 residues. DNA of the CDR3: TGCGCCAGCAGCCAAGATGAGGGGGCCTACGAGCAGTACTTC. Its protein is CASSQDEGAYEQYF.

The J gene is TRBJ2-5, the V gene TRBV7-2; TRBD2 aligns across 7 bases. Trimming removed 0 bases from V and 3 bases from J; junction bases left unmatched: 1. Germline CDR1 and CDR2: SGHTA and FQGNSA. There are 14 residues in the CDR3. The CDR3 DNA reads as TGTGCCAGCAGCTTAGCGGGGGGGGAAGAGACCCAGTACTTC. The encoded protein is CASSLAGGEETQYF.

This clonotype has a count of ten or more. The rearrangement links TRBV3-1 to TRBJ2-1, with a tentative D call TRBD1 (5 bases). The germline CDR1 and CDR2 sequences are LGHDT and YNNKEL (reference sequence). V was trimmed by 0 bases and J by 10 bases, leaving 7 bases between them. CDR3 length equals 12 residues. CDR3 loop: CASSQEGREQFF. The CDR3 bases are TGTGCCAGCAGCCAAGAGGGGCGGGAGCAGTTCTTC.

This clonotype was recorded many times. This chain joins TRBV10-3 and TRBJ2-5, with TRBD2 as a possible D gene (5 bases). V gave up 4 bases and J gave up 7 bases, with 10 bases separating them. CDR3 size: 12 residues. Germline lookup yields CDR1 ENHRY and CDR2 SYGVKD. The CDR3 region is CAISARAGTQYF. CDR3 DNA sequence: TGTGCCATCAGTGCTCGGGCGGGGACCCAGTACTTC.

Only a few counts were recorded for this clonotype. This rearrangement joins TRBV5-1 to TRBJ1-1; D is ambiguous. Germline V gene data show CDR1 as SGHRS and CDR2 as YFSETQ. Trimming left V 4 bases short and J 3 bases short, with 16 bases between. The CDR3 is made up of 15 amino acids. DNA of the CDR3: TGCGCCAGCAGCCCCGGGAAGCTGGTGGACACTGAAGCTTTCTTT. Protein sequence: CASSPGKLVDTEAFF.

The rearrangement links TRBV20-1 to TRBJ2-5; no firm D call. The V gene lost 0 bases and the J gene lost 4 bases, with 15 bases spanning the gap. The germline gives CDR1 DFQATT, CDR2 SNEGSKA (reference sequence). CDR3 size: 15 residues. CDR3 protein: CSAREMTSAGETQYF. The CDR3 DNA follows: TGCAGTGCTAGAGAAATGACGTCGGCCGGAGAGACCCAGTACTTC.

As for this clonotype: The conserved phenylalanine or tryptophan normally closing the CDR3 is absent here, so this likely arose from a read error. The chain carries TRBV20-1 and TRBJ1-4; D may be TRBD1 (5 bases). The CDR3 is 13 residues long. V shed 2 bases and J shed 14 bases, with 18 bases lying between them. In germline, CDR1 is DFQATT, CDR2 SNEGSKA (reference sequence). The CDR3 sequence is CSARLWDGEILFL. The CDR3 region has the DNA TGCAGTGCTAGACTGTGGGACGGTGAAATCCTGTTTTTA.

The CDR3 DNA reads TGTGCCACCAGTGATTTGTGGGATGGGATTGGGCAGTTCTTC. It codes for CATSDLWDGIGQFF. This chain connects TRBV24-1 to TRBJ2-1; D is uncertain. V was shortened by 0 bases and J by 12 bases, with 14 bases between the two germline ends. The CDR3 spans 14 residues. The germline V gene has CDR1 KGHDR and CDR2 SFDVKD.

The V call is TRBV29-1, the J call TRBJ2-3; weak D call: TRBD2 (5 bases). The CDR3 is 12 amino acids. CDR1 is SQVTM, CDR2 ANQGSEA, per germline. The V and J ends lost 4 bases and 7 bases respectively, with 12 bases between them. The CDR3: CSVGEPSNTQYF. In DNA, the CDR3 is TGCAGCGTTGGGGAGCCGTCAAATACGCAGTATTTT.

The rearrangement uses TRBV4-1 and TRBJ1-5, with 11 nucleotides matching TRBD1. This CDR3 contains 16 residues. Germline CDR1 is MGHRA and CDR2 is YSYEKL. With V trimmed by 2 bases and J by 5 bases, 5 bases remained unmatched. In DNA form, the CDR3 reads TGCGCCAGCAGCCAACCGGGACAGGGGGGATATCAGCCCCAGCATTTT. Residues: CASSQPGQGGYQPQHF.

The sample holds one count of this clonotype. The chain joins TRBV7-9 to TRBJ2-5; the match to TRBD1 covers 9 bases. V shed 5 bases, J shed 1 base, and the junction held 5 bases outside the gene matches. The germline V gene has CDR1 SEHNR and CDR2 FQNEAQ (reference sequence). The CDR3 is made up of 15 amino acids. The CDR3 nucleotides read TGTGCCAGCAGCGTGGGACAGGGTGGCCAAGAGACCCAGTACTTC. This sequence encodes CASSVGQGGQETQYF.

This clonotype appeared a single time. This chain uses TRBV7-3 with TRBJ2-1, with 14 positions matching TRBD2. The CDR3 has 15 amino acids. Looked up from germline, CDR1 is SGHTA and CDR2 is FQGTGA. The junction had 2 bases not matched to a gene; V was cut back by 4 bases and J by 6 bases. The CDR3 DNA sequence: TGTGCCAGCAGCTCGACTAGCGGGGGGGCCAATGAGCAGTTCTTC. This encodes CASSSTSGGANEQFF. Supplemented by reference TRBV7-3 and TRBJ2-1, the full variable domain reads GAGVSQTPSNKVTEKGKYVELRCDPISGHTALYWYRQSLGQGPEFLIYFQGTGAADDSGLPNDRFFAVRPEGSVSTLKIQRTERGDSAVYLCASSSTSGGANEQFFGPGTRLTVL.

As concerns this clonotype: The junction does not match germline at one end; this may be a read error. V and J are TRBV5-1 and TRBJ2-7; 10 bases are a match to TRBD2. This CDR3 has 14 residues. Germline CDR1 is SGHRS and CDR2 is YFSETQ. CDR3 region: CASSLASGSYEQYF. The CDR3 coding sequence is TGTGCCAGCAGCTTGGCTAGCGGGAGCTACGAGCAGTACTTC. The whole variable domain, filled in from reference TRBV5-1 and TRBJ2-7, reads KAGVTQTPRYLIKTRGQQVTLSCSPISGHRSVSWYQQTPGQGLQFLFEYFSETQRNKGNFPGRFSGRQFSNSRSEMNVSTLELGDSALYLCASSLASGSYEQYFGPGTRLTVT.

The rearrangement joins TRBV19 to TRBJ1-2; 10 nucleotides line up with TRBD1. V was pared by 5 bases and J by 4 bases, with 7 bases of the junction left unmatched. This CDR3 is built from 15 residues. The germline CDR1 and CDR2 sequences are LNHDA and SQIVND (reference sequence). The chain's CDR3 is CASSSGTGVGYGYTF. CDR3 coding DNA: TGTGCCAGTAGTTCCGGGACAGGGGTGGGCTATGGCTACACCTTC. The full variable domain, with the rest looked up from reference TRBV19 and TRBJ1-2, is DGGITQSPKYLFRKEGQNVTLSCEQNLNHDAMYWYRQDPGQGLRLIYYSQIVNDFQKGDIAEGYSVSREKKESFPLTVTSAQKNPTAFYLCASSSGTGVGYGYTFGSGTRLTVV.

The rearrangement links TRBV20-1 to TRBJ1-4, with no clear D. The V gene's germline CDR1 is DFQATT and CDR2 SNEGSKA (reference sequence). Trimming removed 6 bases at V and 7 bases at J, with 9 bases between. The CDR3 totals 11 residues. The CDR3, as DNA: TGCAGTGCCGGGAGCGGTGAAAAACTGTTTTTT. Translation: CSAGSGEKLFF.

The V and J genes are TRBV20-1 and TRBJ2-5; 10 bases map to TRBD1. The V segment lost 1 base and the J segment 5 bases; nucleotides outside the gene matches: 10. The CDR3 totals 16 residues. Germline V gene lookup returns CDR1 DFQATT and CDR2 SNEGSKA (reference sequence). The CDR3 nucleotides are TGCAGTGCTAGAGGGGACAGGGGTCTGGCCTACGAGACCCAGTACTTC. It translates to CSARGDRGLAYETQYF.

The chain is built from TRBV29-1 and TRBJ2-7; perhaps D is TRBD1 or TRBD2 (5 bases each). This CDR3 is 14 amino acids long. From germline, CDR1 is SQVTM and CDR2 ANQGSEA. V lost 5 bases and J 2 bases, leaving 16 bases between the germline ends. CDR3 in DNA: TGCAGCGTTATCGGGACCCAACCGCCCTACGAGCAGTACTTC. Its translation: CSVIGTQPPYEQYF.

The sample holds a few counts of this clonotype. The J gene is TRBJ2-2, the V gene TRBV18, with a weak D call TRBD1 (5 bases). The CDR3 extends over 15 amino acids. Looked up from germline, CDR1 is KGHSH and CDR2 is LQKENI. The ends were cut back, 2 bases at V and 0 bases at J, with 7 bases in the middle. The CDR3 DNA reads as TGTGCCAGCTCACCAGAACAGGCGAACACCGGGGAGCTGTTTTTT. Protein sequence: CASSPEQANTGELFF.

The chain has TRBV20-1 and TRBJ1-6; 7 positions match TRBD1. CDR1 and CDR2 from the germline V gene are DFQATT and SNEGSKA (reference sequence). Trimming took 4 bases from V and 10 from J; bases not matched to a gene: 7. CDR3 length: 13 residues. CDR3 region: CSAIRQGGSPLHF. Written as DNA, the CDR3 is TGCAGTGCTATTAGACAGGGAGGCTCACCCCTCCACTTT.

In this sample, this clonotype turned up a few times. The chain links TRBV7-6 to TRBJ2-7; the match to TRBD2 covers 9 bases. This CDR3 is built from 13 residues. V shed 2 bases, J shed 6 bases, and the junction held 2 bases outside the gene matches. Per germline, CDR1 SGHVS and CDR2 FNYEAQ. The CDR3 sequence: CASSLLTSGEQYF. In DNA, the CDR3 is TGTGCCAGCAGCTTATTGACTAGCGGCGAGCAGTACTTC.

The V call is TRBV5-4, the J call TRBJ2-5; D uncertain. The CDR3 consists of 13 residues. CDR1 is SGHNT and CDR2 is YYREEE in the germline V gene (reference sequence). V shed 4 bases and J shed 2 bases, with 9 bases lying between them. CDR3 nucleotide sequence: TGTGCCAGCAGCAGGGATGTGCAAGAGACCCAGTACTTC. It yields the protein CASSRDVQETQYF.

To note about this clonotype: Likely a read error: the CDR3 ends without its conserved phenylalanine or tryptophan. It is unclear where the CDR3 begins or ends on the DNA, so no DNA is shown, and the CDR3 is as TCRdb lists it. The chain's CDR3 is CAWSVTHVG. The chain joins TRBV30 to TRBJ2-6. CDR1 GTSNPN and CDR2 SVGIG come from the germline V gene (reference sequence). The CDR3 comprises 9 residues, both ends counted.

V is TRBV5-1 and J is TRBJ1-4; D is unresolved. The V gene's germline CDR1 is SGHRS and CDR2 YFSETQ. The CDR3 extends over 14 amino acids. Between the trimmed V and J ends, which lost 4 bases and 4 bases, there was a span of 11 bases. CDR3: CASSLALGNEKLFF. As DNA, the CDR3 is TGCGCCAGCAGCCTGGCCTTAGGTAATGAAAAACTGTTTTTT.

At least ten counts were recorded for this clonotype. The chain is built from TRBV6-6 and TRBJ2-7; either TRBD1 or TRBD2 may supply D (5 bases each). The CDR3 runs 13 residues. Germline values: CDR1 MNHNY, CDR2 SVGAGI (reference sequence). V lost 3 bases to trimming and J lost 2 bases, with 8 bases between them. The CDR3 loop is CASSYGGPYEQYF. CDR3 coding DNA: TGTGCCAGCAGTTATGGGGGTCCCTACGAGCAGTACTTC.

This clonotype was detected ten times or more. One junction end does not reproduce the germline sequence, and a read error may be involved. This sequence joins TRBV7-8 and TRBJ1-2; 10 bases match TRBD1. CDR1 and CDR2 (germline): SGHVS, FQNEAQ. The CDR3 extends over 15 amino acids. CDR3 sequence (DNA): TGTGCCAGCAGTATAACAGGACAGGGGGACTATGGCTACCCCTTC. Amino acid sequence: CASSITGQGDYGYPF.

This clonotype was counted a few times. A much larger clone lies a single base off, so this may be a read error. This chain links TRBV20-1 with TRBJ2-1; 8 nucleotides agree with TRBD1. There are 15 residues in the CDR3. The V gene end was trimmed by 8 bases and the J gene end by 6 bases; junction bases not matched to a gene: 15. The germline V gene has CDR1 DFQATT and CDR2 SNEGSKA (reference sequence). CDR3 region: CSPSGVTGAANEQFF. Written as DNA, the CDR3 is TGCAGTCCTTCTGGAGTGACAGGGGCAGCCAATGAGCAGTTCTTC.

This clonotype was detected a few times. The rearrangement joins TRBV10-3 to TRBJ2-1; D perhaps matches TRBD2 (5 bases). CDR1 and CDR2 (germline): ENHRY, SYGVKD. Trimming took 10 bases from V and 3 from J, leaving 13 bases between them. This CDR3 region has 13 residues. CDR3 nucleotide sequence: TGTGCCACCTCCGGGAAAAACTACAATGAGCAGTTCTTC. This encodes CATSGKNYNEQFF.